This T cell receptor beta chain comes out of a study of blood T cell repertoires in COVID-19. Across the study: Both acute and convalescent COVID-19 samples were obtained from the United States, Italy and Spain. T cells, B-cell-depleted T cells, or PBMCs provided the cDNA or gDNA that served as material.

Original methodology: Amplification from reference gene primers served as the basis for estimated nucleated cell counts. The assay was immunoSEQ multiplex PCR, and TCRdb's table has in-frame clones only and misses some. V, J and clone size reflect that table, while D and trimming were determined from the DNA. Altogether approximately 190,000 clones are present, over 80% being singletons, with the ten largest covering around 6.1%. This CDR3 contains 12 residues. Germline CDR1 reads LNHDA; CDR2 reads SQIVND (reference sequence). V was trimmed by 5 bases and J by 6 bases, leaving 8 bases between them. The V and J genes are TRBV19 and TRBJ2-1; D is unclear. The sample was peripheral blood. The TCR sequence derives from a woman in her thirties or forties with acute or convalescent COVID-19. The CDR3 coding sequence is TGTGCCAGTAGTCTAAATCCCAATGAGCAGTTCTTC. This translates into CASSLNPNEQFF. The whole variable domain, filled in from reference TRBV19 and TRBJ2-1, reads DGGITQSPKYLFRKEGQNVTLSCEQNLNHDAMYWYRQDPGQGLRLIYYSQIVNDFQKGDIAEGYSVSREKKESFPLTVTSAQKNPTAFYLCASSLNPNEQFFGPGTRLTVL.